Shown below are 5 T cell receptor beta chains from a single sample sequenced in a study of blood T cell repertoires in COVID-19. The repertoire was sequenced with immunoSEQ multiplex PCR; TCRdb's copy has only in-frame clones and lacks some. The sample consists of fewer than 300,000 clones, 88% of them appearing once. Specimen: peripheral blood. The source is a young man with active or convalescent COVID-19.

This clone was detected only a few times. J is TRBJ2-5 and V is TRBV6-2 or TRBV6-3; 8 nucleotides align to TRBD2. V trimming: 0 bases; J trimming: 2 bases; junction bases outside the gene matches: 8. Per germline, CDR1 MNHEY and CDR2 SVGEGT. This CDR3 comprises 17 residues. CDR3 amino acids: CASSYSTSAGGQETQYF. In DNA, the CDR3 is TGTGCCAGCAGTTACTCGACATCTGCGGGGGGTCAAGAGACCCAGTACTTC.

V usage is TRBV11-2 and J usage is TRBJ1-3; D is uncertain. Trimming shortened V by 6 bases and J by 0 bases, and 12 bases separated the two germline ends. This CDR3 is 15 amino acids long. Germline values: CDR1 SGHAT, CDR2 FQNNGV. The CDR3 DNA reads TGTGCCAGCAGATCCGTCCGGGACTCTGGAAACACCATATATTTT. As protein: CASRSVRDSGNTIYF.

CDR3 DNA: TGCAGCGTTGACCGTCAAGGGGACAATGAGCAGTTCTTC. As protein: CSVDRQGDNEQFF. The rearrangement links TRBV29-1 to TRBJ2-1; possible D gene TRBD1, 5 bases. The CDR3 sequence is 13 residues long. In germline, CDR1 is SQVTM, CDR2 ANQGSEA. V was pared by 3 bases and J by 5 bases, with 11 bases between.

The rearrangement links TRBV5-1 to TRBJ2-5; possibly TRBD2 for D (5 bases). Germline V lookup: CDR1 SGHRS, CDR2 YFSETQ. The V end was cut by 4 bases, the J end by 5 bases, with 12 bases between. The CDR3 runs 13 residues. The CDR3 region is CASSADWGETQYF. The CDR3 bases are TGCGCCAGCAGCGCGGACTGGGGTGAGACCCAGTACTTC.

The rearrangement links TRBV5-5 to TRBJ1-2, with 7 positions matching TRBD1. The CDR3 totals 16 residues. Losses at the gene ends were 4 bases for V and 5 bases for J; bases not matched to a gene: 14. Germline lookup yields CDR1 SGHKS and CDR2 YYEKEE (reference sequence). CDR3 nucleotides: TGTGCCAGCAGCCCGCAGGGACAGCGAAACTCTTATGGCTACACCTTC. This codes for CASSPQGQRNSYGYTF.